One sample yielded the 9 T cell receptor beta chains listed below, sequenced in a study of shared clonotypes between healthy human individuals. Method: immunoSEQ multiplex PCR; TCRdb's copy keeps in-frame clones and lacks some. The table has about 2.4 million clones, 93% seen once; the top ten hold around 0.37%. Sequences were obtained from naive CD4+ T cells from PBMCs. Subset of the sample: CD45RA+ positively selected. Every receptor here comes from a man between 18 and 35 years old in good health. Some clones in this sample may be carry-over from other donors' samples.

The chain links TRBV29-1 to TRBJ2-3, with 8 bases matching TRBD2. This CDR3 has 14 residues. The V gene end was trimmed by 6 bases and the J gene end by 2 bases; junction bases not matched to a gene: 7. Germline V gene lookup returns CDR1 SQVTM and CDR2 ANQGSEA. Here the CDR3 reads CSVLAGSFTDTQYF. The CDR3 region has the DNA TGCAGCGTCTTAGCGGGATCCTTCACAGATACGCAGTATTTT.

This chain uses TRBV7-3 with TRBJ2-3, with unresolved D. V lost 2 bases, J lost 5 bases, and 8 bases lay in between. The CDR3 extends over 13 amino acids. CDR1 and CDR2 from the germline V gene are SGHTA and FQGTGA. DNA of the CDR3: TGTGCCAGCAGCTTATCACTTGGAGATACGCAGTATTTT. Translated, it gives CASSLSLGDTQYF. Full variable domain (outside the CDR3, taken from reference TRBV7-3 and TRBJ2-3): GAGVSQTPSNKVTEKGKYVELRCDPISGHTALYWYRQSLGQGPEFLIYFQGTGAADDSGLPNDRFFAVRPEGSVSTLKIQRTERGDSAVYLCASSLSLGDTQYFGPGTRLTVL.

This clone was seen a few times. J is TRBJ2-7 and V is TRBV28; 7 bases fit TRBD2. From germline, CDR1 is MDHEN and CDR2 SYDVKM. Losses at the gene ends were 7 bases for V and 0 bases for J; bases not matched to a gene: 6. The CDR3 runs 14 residues. In DNA form, the CDR3 reads TGTGCCAGCACCCAAGCGGGGACCTCCTACGAGCAGTACTTC. Translated, it gives CASTQAGTSYEQYF. The full variable domain, with the rest looked up from reference TRBV28 and TRBJ2-7, is DVKVTQSSRYLVKRTGEKVFLECVQDMDHENMFWYRQDPGLGLRLIYFSYDVKMKEKGDIPEGYSVSREKKERFSLILESASTNQTSMYLCASTQAGTSYEQYFGPGTRLTVT.

The CDR3 protein is CASRRTGVAKNIQYF. CDR3 nucleotide sequence: TGTGCCAGCAGGCGGACAGGGGTGGCCAAAAACATTCAGTACTTC. This rearrangement joins TRBV6-5 to TRBJ2-4; 9 nucleotides align to TRBD1. V shed 6 bases, J shed 1 base, and the junction held 4 bases outside the gene matches. The CDR3 has 15 residues. Germline V gene sequence: CDR1 MNHEY, CDR2 SVGAGI.

This chain connects TRBV28 to TRBJ2-7; D may match TRBD1 or TRBD2 (6 bases each). Germline CDR1 reads MDHEN; CDR2 reads SYDVKM. This CDR3 spans 19 amino acids. Trimming removed 6 bases from V and 0 bases from J, with 27 bases in between. The CDR3 sequence is CASSRAPGWGAKSSYEQYF. The CDR3 DNA is TGTGCCAGCAGCCGGGCCCCGGGGTGGGGGGCAAAAAGCTCCTACGAGCAGTACTTC.

The chain uses TRBV28 and TRBJ1-5; D is perhaps TRBD1 (5 bases). Per germline, CDR1 MDHEN and CDR2 SYDVKM. The CDR3 length is 14 residues. Trimming took off 3 bases at V and 7 bases at J, with 13 bases between the two ends. The DNA of the CDR3 is TGTGCCAGCAGTTTCTCCGGGGCTGGGCAGCCCCAGCATTTT. Translating gives CASSFSGAGQPQHF.

This clone is a singleton in its sample. J is TRBJ2-3 and V is TRBV9, with no clear D. Between the trimmed V and J ends, which lost 0 bases and 6 bases, there was a span of 5 bases. The CDR3 length is 12 residues. Germline loops: CDR1 SGDLS, CDR2 YYNGEE. The CDR3 is CASSVDWDTQYF. In DNA, the CDR3 is TGTGCCAGCAGCGTAGATTGGGATACGCAGTATTTT.

V and J are TRBV10-1 and TRBJ2-3, with 10 nucleotides matching TRBD1. The CDR3 contains 19 residues. V gave up 5 bases and J gave up 1 base; unmatched junction bases: 15. From germline, CDR1 is WNHNN and CDR2 SYGVQD (reference sequence). In DNA, the CDR3 is TGCGCCAGCAGTCCCGGGACAGGGGTAGCGGGAATCGGCACAGATACGCAGTATTTT. Translated, it gives CASSPGTGVAGIGTDTQYF.

Remarks on this clone: Other DNA variants within this sample encode the same CDR3. The rearrangement links TRBV2 to TRBJ1-1, with D unresolved. The CDR3 has 13 residues. Per germline, CDR1 SNHLY and CDR2 FYNNEI. Trimming cost V 6 bases and J 2 bases, with 10 bases left between them. The CDR3 protein is CASRLDRNTEAFF. The CDR3, as DNA: TGTGCCAGCAGGTTGGACCGAAACACTGAAGCTTTCTTT.